A selection of T cell receptor beta chains follows, all from one sample in a study of vaccination and CD4 T cells after COVID-19. TCRdb reprocessed the PCR reads via MiXCR and lists one record per CDR3 protein. The sample yields more than 20,000 distinct CDR3 sequences, approximately 41% seen once. Antigen specificity for these receptors is unknown. The starting material was CD4+ T cells from blood, cultured in vitro, obtained about 7 months after SARS-CoV-2 vaccination. These receptors came from a human donor who had recovered from COVID-19. Both conserved end residues are part of each CDR3. Fields, in order: J gene, V gene, D gene, clone size, CDR3 protein. The D gene is left open where the match is weak. Clone size appears in some rows only: once, few, many, or a class for an expanded clone.

TRBJ2-1 | TRBV20-1 | TRBD2 | few | CSATWTSGIRNEQFF
TRBJ2-3 | TRBV6-1 | - | - | CASSDSVRTQYF
TRBJ1-2 | TRBV20-1 | - | - | CSATTGLYGYTF
TRBJ1-5 | TRBV6-2/TRBV6-3 | - | - | CASNTPLEAGDNQPQHF
TRBJ2-1 | TRBV20-1 | TRBD2 | few | CSARELAGANEQFF
TRBJ2-7 | TRBV7-2 | - | - | CASSLGTVDEQYF
TRBJ2-5 | TRBV24-1 | - | - | CATSAQGQETQYF
TRBJ1-2 | TRBV28 | - | few | CASSYSGYGYTF
TRBJ1-2 | TRBV25-1 | - | - | CASKGNYGYTF
TRBJ2-1 | TRBV7-2 | TRBD2 | - | CASSLVASGGYNEQFF
TRBJ1-2 | TRBV19 | - | few | CASSTGRTYGYTF
TRBJ2-1 | TRBV20-1 | TRBD2 | - | CSASQLTSADEQFF
TRBJ2-7 | TRBV7-3 | TRBD2 | few | CASSHGLAGGGEQYF
TRBJ2-1 | TRBV7-2 | - | few | CASSQSWGNEQFF
TRBJ2-7 | TRBV20-1 | - | few | CSARTPSTEQYF
TRBJ2-6 | TRBV5-1 | - | - | CASSWGRSSGANVLTF
TRBJ2-1 | TRBV21-1 | - | - | CASTLQITYNEQFF
TRBJ2-7 | TRBV7-3 | - | medium-sized | CARRIPLEQYF
TRBJ2-3 | TRBV20-1 | TRBD1 | - | CRLGDRGSTDTQYF
TRBJ2-7 | TRBV7-8 | TRBD2 | - | CASSLGQGGLAGEQYF
TRBJ2-4 | TRBV7-2 | - | - | CASSPAADATIQYF
TRBJ2-1 | TRBV7-9 | TRBD2 | few | CASSDGGTYNEQFF
TRBJ2-2 | TRBV6-1 | TRBD1 | - | CASRAGTGITGELFF